This T cell receptor beta chain appears in the sequencing data of a study of T cells in Graves' hyperthyroidism and ophthalmopathy. Study-wide context: Peripheral blood draws took place at initial diagnosis, ahead of any treatment. Findings of the study overall: Blood samples included most of the expanded thyroid clonotypes exceeding 0.001.

It was RNA transcripts that yielded the amplified TCR beta CDR3 regions. Researchers ran a first-round RT-PCR on the TCR CDR3 using the HTBI primer set. TCRdb re-derived calls from the multiplex PCR reads in MiXCR, one entry per CDR3 protein. This sample has around 290,000 distinct CDR3 sequences; 13% occur once, and the top ten carry 7.8%. Among the patients, aged 18 to 65, hyperthyroidism was newly diagnosed and had lasted under 2 months. Diagnostic decisions used clinical symptoms, serum thyroxine and TRAb, thyroid ultrasound and orbital computed tomography. This clonotype appeared many times. The antigen is unknown. The TCR sequence derives from a young woman with Graves' hyperthyroidism that later progressed to Graves' ophthalmopathy. The sample was blood.

The CDR3 reads CASSSPSGSSREQYF. Written as DNA, the CDR3 is TGTGCCAGCAGTTCCCCCAGCGGGAGCTCGCGCGAGCAGTACTTC. The chain has TRBV28 and TRBJ2-7; 8 nucleotides match TRBD2. The CDR3 runs to 15 residues. CDR1 is MDHEN, CDR2 SYDVKM, per germline. J gave up 6 bases and V 4 bases, and 11 bases lay outside the gene matches.